These T cell receptor beta chains were read from a single sample in a study of shared clonotypes between healthy human individuals. Profiled with immunoSEQ multiplex PCR; TCRdb holds only in-frame clones, not every one. The table lists about 1.5 million clones, roughly 97% of them singletons. The material sequenced was naive CD4+ T cells sorted from blood. The receptors here all came from a man aged 30-40 years in good health. The CDR3 runs from the conserved cysteine through the conserved F or W. Each record gives: clone size, D gene, J gene, V gene, CDR3 DNA, CDR3 protein. D genes are given only for firm matches. For some rows the clone size is stated as once, few or many, or as a class when expanded; others skip it.

.	TRBD2	TRBJ2-1	TRBV27	TGTGCCAGACGGACTAGCGGCTTCAATGAGCAGTTCTTC	CARRTSGFNEQFF
once	.	TRBJ2-3	TRBV11-2	TGTGCCAGCAGCCCAATGGAGACTAGGATAGAAGATACGCAGTATTTT	CASSPMETRIEDTQYF
few	.	TRBJ1-5	TRBV6-1	TGTGCCAGCAGTGCCCAGGAGACCCAGCATTTT	CASSAQETQHF
.	TRBD1	TRBJ2-3	TRBV5-1	TGCGCCAGCAGCCCGAGGGGACAGCGACCCTTTAGCACAGATACGCAGTATTTT	CASSPRGQRPFSTDTQYF
.	.	TRBJ2-7	TRBV5-5	TGTGCCAGCAGCAAGACAGTAGGCTCCTACGAGCAGTACTTC	CASSKTVGSYEQYF
.	.	TRBJ1-2	TRBV2	TGTGCCAGCAGTACGACCAGAATAGGCTATGGCTACACCTTC	CASSTTRIGYGYTF
.	TRBD1	TRBJ1-4	TRBV6-5	TGTGCCAGCAGTTCCGCGGACAGGGCAAGGGGAAAACTGTTTTTT	CASSSADRARGKLFF
.	.	TRBJ2-7	TRBV11-2	TGTGCCAGCAGCCACAGCTACGAGCAGTACTTC	CASSHSYEQYF
.	.	TRBJ2-5	TRBV11-3	TGTGCCAGCAGCTCCGGAGGGCCGGAGACTGAGACCCAGTACTTC	CASSSGGPETETQYF
.	TRBD1	TRBJ2-2	TRBV18	TGTGCCAGCTCACCCCGACAGGGGAACACCGGGGAGCTGTTTTTT	CASSPRQGNTGELFF
once	TRBD2	TRBJ2-3	TRBV27	TGTGCCAGCAGTTTATTAGGACTAGCGGGTTTCACAGATACGCAGTATTTT	CASSLLGLAGFTDTQYF
.	.	TRBJ2-1	TRBV14	TGTGCCAGCAGCTTGCTTAGCTCCTACAATGAGCAGTTCTTC	CASSLLSSYNEQFF
.	.	TRBJ1-2	TRBV6-5	TGTGCCAGCAGTTACTTAGCCCCGCAGGGCAGCTATGGCTACACCTTC	CASSYLAPQGSYGYTF
.	.	TRBJ2-1	TRBV28	TGTGCCAGCAGTTTGGGACCTAGGGAGCAGTTCTTC	CASSLGPREQFF
.	.	TRBJ2-1	TRBV10-3	TGTGCCATCAGTGAGTCCTATTCCGGGAAGTACAATGAGCAGTTCTTC	CAISESYSGKYNEQFF
.	.	TRBJ2-1	TRBV27	TGTGCCAGCAGTTTTTCGATGACTCTACTACGCAATGAGCAGTTCTTC	CASSFSMTLLRNEQFF
.	.	TRBJ2-7	TRBV2	TGTGCCAGCAGGGGGAGATCGGTTACTGTGGGCGAGCAGTACTTC	CASRGRSVTVGEQYF
.	TRBD1	TRBJ2-2	TRBV5-1	TGCGCCAGCAGTTCGGGACAGGGCTTCTCCGGGGAGCTGTTTTTT	CASSSGQGFSGELFF
.	.	TRBJ1-2	TRBV28	TGTGCCAGCAAAGTGGACTATGGCTACACCTTC	CASKVDYGYTF
.	.	TRBJ2-3	TRBV29-1	TGCAGCGTTGAGGAGACCAGTTGGGGTACGCAGTATTTT	CSVEETSWGTQYF
.	.	TRBJ2-3	TRBV5-1	TGCGCCAGCAGCCTCCGCGGCGCCACAGATACGCAGTATTTT	CASSLRGATDTQYF
.	TRBD1	TRBJ2-7	TRBV28	TGTGCCAGCGGGGCCCGGGGGACAGGCGTAAGGTACGAGCAGTACTTC	CASGARGTGVRYEQYF